The present entry profiles one TCR beta chain with its context. What antigen it recognizes has not been identified. The CDR3 sequence holds 14 residues, the cysteine and phenylalanine included. No DNA has been recorded. Based on the germline V gene, the CDR1 and CDR2 sequences are MDHEN and SYDVKM. The library was generated by 5' RACE. Each TCR library was prepared from about 4,000 ng of total RNA. For each sample, cDNA synthesis was carried out in eight separate reactions using SMARTScribe reverse transcriptase. During cDNA synthesis, template switching introduced unique molecular identifiers that contained a 6-nucleotide sample barcode. TCRalpha and TCRbeta cDNA was amplified by two nested PCRs of around 15 and 9 cycles, with bead purification after each PCR. Before amplification, cDNA was treated with uracil DNA-glycosylase and purified using the QIAquick PCR purification kit. In the second PCR, Illumina TruSeq-compatible adapters and sample-specific barcodes were added. TapeStation and Qubit were used to check library quality and concentration, and 4.5 to 6.5 ng of each library was pooled. Pooled libraries were sequenced on an Illumina HiSeq2500 single-index Rapid Run with 2 x 100 bp reads and custom sequencing primers. The paper's processing steps were these. MiGEC version 1.2.6 was used for UMI-based consensus assembly to correct PCR and sequencing errors. MiXCR version 2.1.1 was used to carry out V(D)J alignment, clonotype assembly and CDR3 extraction. To normalise gene usage, clonotype sharing and MAIT/NKT TCR abundance, the analysis used the top 1000, 10 000 and 20 000 clonotypes per sample. After downsampling to 27 000 UMIs, diversity was calculated as the inverse Simpson index using the vegan R package. Paired Mann-Whitney U tests were applied to discordant twin pairs, and Benjamini-Hochberg correction was used for multiple testing. TCRdb reprocessed the reads and assigns one entry to each CDR3 protein sequence, leaving out DNA. The V and J calls and clone size are TCRdb's, not the authors'. The sample's clone listing holds fewer than 550,000 distinct CDR3 sequences. The ten top clones hold 2.4% of the sample.

The record originates from a study of monozygotic twins with inflammatory bowel disease (dated by TCRdb to between 2017 and 2020). Regarding the study in general: The complete study included approximately 28 monozygotic twin pairs: 19 IBD-discordant Danish pairs and nine German pairs, of which four were IBD-concordant and five were IBD-discordant. Each individual had, on average, about 151 000 unique TCRalpha sequences and 181 000 unique TCRbeta sequences available for analysis. Disease-associated traits were sought mainly through comparisons between IBD patients and their genetically identical healthy co-twins within discordant pairs.

Study-wide findings and limitations: Differing immunosuppressive treatments among patients may have added background noise and inter-individual variability to the repertoires. A decrease in TCRbeta repertoire diversity, as measured by inverse Simpson index, was observed in IBD patients compared with their healthy co-twins. No single strong signal or clonotype linked to IBD turned up in the results, so the idea that one exists was not supported. Repertoire similarity did not differ between concordant and discordant twins, which could be due to limited statistical power. Different T cell subtypes could not be distinguished in the analysis. Compared with healthy twins, IBD patients shared fewer clonotypes with other individuals, and the difference was most pronounced in patients with signs of disease activity.

A roughly 2.7 ml peripheral blood sample was drawn into PAXgene tubes per donor and stored at -80°C. Total RNA was isolated from whole blood with the PAXgene blood miRNA kit on an automated QIAcube, without T cell sorting. Peripheral blood from monozygotic twin pairs concordant or discordant for inflammatory bowel disease was subjected to deep TCRalpha and TCRbeta repertoire profiling with unique molecular barcoding. Smoking habits were recorded for all twin pairs, and each individual was classified as a current, former or never smoker. The material sequenced was blood. The V and J segments used are TRBV28 and TRBJ2-1; TCRdb picks TRBD1, but there is no DNA to check that call. The TCR comes from a human donor with ulcerative colitis or Crohn's disease, or a healthy co-twin of an affected twin (not recorded which). The CDR3 is CASRGHGSYNEQFF.